Listed below are T cell receptor beta chains from one sample, sequenced in a study of blood T cell repertoires in COVID-19. The assay was immunoSEQ multiplex PCR, and TCRdb's table has in-frame clones only and misses some. Of 200,000 to 300,000 clones detected, around nine tenths appear once; the ten largest clones hold 5.5% to 7.5%. Sequenced material: peripheral blood. The receptor source for this set is a woman between 65 and 79 years old with active or convalescent COVID-19. The CDR3 runs from the conserved cysteine through the conserved F or W. Fields, in order: V gene, clone size, CDR3 protein. Some rows have no size entry. The others give once, few or many, or a class for an expanded clone.

>TRBV5-1|.
CASSLGVGGGNQPQHF
>TRBV20-1|.
CSASLAGGTGELFF
>TRBV19|.
CATQVDRGNEKLFF
>TRBV7-2|.
CASSYLEETQYF
>TRBV11-2|.
CASSHRNQPQHF
>TRBV18|.
CASSPQGLSNQPQHF
>TRBV2|.
CATHRGLYEKLFF
>TRBV29-1|.
CSARSPGSNEKLFF
>TRBV18|.
CASSPPAGRVAPLHF
>TRBV6-1|.
CASSEALGGEPQHF
>TRBV6-5|few
CASQAGDLSFTLHF
>TRBV7-2|.
CASSLAGGSSYEQYF
>TRBV2|.
CASSEEATTNEKLFF
>TRBV18|.
CASSLNSGHLGVNTEAFF
>TRBV5-6|.
CASSLTGGNTIYF
>TRBV6-5|few
CASSRTPDSYNEQFF
>TRBV7-9|.
CASSLASQGGSPLHF
>TRBV5-1|once
CASSFRDRGSGANVLTF
>TRBV7-2|.
CASSGGTENTEAFF
>TRBV6-5|many
CASSSSALDRGGYTF
>TRBV24-1|.
CATSDFTGPQYF
>TRBV7-8|.
CASSRGTGGGETQYF
>TRBV11-3|.
CASSSPSGRNTGELFF
>TRBV19|.
CASTSLTWDRRDEAFF
>TRBV19|.
CASSPGTTNTGELFF
>TRBV19|few
CASSNRQGAGEAFF
>TRBV19|.
CASSIEQPYNEQFF